The next 21 T cell receptor beta chains were all read from a single sample in a study of shared clonotypes between healthy human individuals. The assay was immunoSEQ multiplex PCR, and TCRdb's table has in-frame clones only and misses some. The sample lists approximately 700,000 clones, around 73% occurring once. The specimen was memory CD4+ T cells sorted from blood. Subset indicated: CD45RA-negative fraction. The receptors here all came from a young woman in good health.

In its sample, this clone was seen once. The chain uses TRBV7-5 and TRBJ1-4; the D segment call TRBD1 is taken from the table without a DNA check. TRBV7-5 is recorded as a pseudogene. CDR3 length: 14 residues. This CDR3 is CVSTRQEINEGLFF. The CDR3 coding sequence is TGTGTCAGCACAAGACAGGAAATAAATGAGGGACTGTTTTTT.

The gene calls are TRBV9 and TRBJ1-1; D is ambiguous. CDR3 length: 13 amino acids. Germline loops: CDR1 SGDLS, CDR2 YYNGEE. V lost 0 bases and J 4 bases, leaving 7 bases between the germline ends. CDR3 region: CASSVGGSTEAFF. CDR3 nucleotide sequence: TGTGCCAGCAGCGTAGGTGGGAGCACTGAAGCTTTCTTT.

The rearrangement joins TRBV6-6 to TRBJ2-1; TRBD1 agrees at 8 bases. CDR1 and CDR2 (germline): MNHNY, SVGAGI (reference sequence). This CDR3 is built from 15 residues. Trimming cost V 6 bases and J 5 bases; bases outside gene matches: 9. This CDR3 reads CASSTSGGYNNEQFF. The CDR3 DNA reads TGTGCCAGCAGCACTTCAGGGGGCTACAACAATGAGCAGTTCTTC.

This clone came up once. V and J are TRBV5-1 and TRBJ2-1; D is ambiguous. The ends were cut back, 3 bases at V and 8 bases at J, with 21 bases in the middle. Germline-derived CDR1 and CDR2 are SGHRS and YFSETQ. This CDR3 region has 16 residues. This chain's CDR3 is CASSSEPARPAHEQFF. The CDR3 DNA reads as TGCGCCAGCAGCTCAGAACCGGCCCGCCCCGCCCATGAGCAGTTCTTC.

This clone was observed a handful of times. The V gene is TRBV6-1, the J gene TRBJ2-6; D may be TRBD1 or TRBD2 (6 bases each). V was shortened by 1 base and J by 4 bases, with 20 bases between the two germline ends. Germline loops: CDR1 MNHNS, CDR2 SASEGT. The CDR3 runs to 19 residues. The CDR3 protein is CASSEEVALGGGGANVLTF. The CDR3 nucleotides are TGTGCCAGCAGTGAAGAGGTAGCGTTAGGGGGAGGAGGGGCCAACGTCCTGACTTTC.

With regard to this clone: Other DNA variants within this sample encode the same CDR3. The genes are TRBV28 and TRBJ2-7; D remains ambiguous. This CDR3 has 11 amino acids. The germline V and J ends were trimmed by 5 bases and 4 bases, with 6 bases remaining between them. Per the germline V gene, CDR1 is MDHEN and CDR2 is SYDVKM. The CDR3 coding sequence is TGTGCCAGCAGTCTCTATTACGAGCAGTACTTC. Its protein product is CASSLYYEQYF. Full variable domain (rest looked up from reference TRBV28 and TRBJ2-7): DVKVTQSSRYLVKRTGEKVFLECVQDMDHENMFWYRQDPGLGLRLIYFSYDVKMKEKGDIPEGYSVSREKKERFSLILESASTNQTSMYLCASSLYYEQYFGPGTRLTVT.

The rearrangement links TRBV30 to TRBJ1-2; D may be TRBD1 (5 bases). Trimming took 3 bases from V and 4 from J, leaving 15 bases between them. CDR1 is GTSNPN and CDR2 is SVGIG in the germline V gene (reference sequence). The CDR3 consists of 14 residues. CDR3 nucleotide sequence: TGTGCCTGGAGCGCGGGCCAGGGAGGCTATGGCTACACCTTC. This sequence encodes CAWSAGQGGYGYTF.

This clone was seen once. The chain carries TRBV7-2 and TRBJ1-2, with D perhaps matching TRBD1 (5 bases). Between the trimmed V and J ends, which lost 0 bases and 4 bases, there was a span of 9 bases. The CDR3 is made up of 14 amino acids. Germline CDR1 SGHTA, CDR2 FQGNSA. For the CDR3, the DNA is TGTGCCAGCAGCTTAGCTGAGGGGCCCTATGGCTACACCTTC. This translates into CASSLAEGPYGYTF.

V and J are TRBV6-5 and TRBJ2-1; TRBD2 might be the D (5 bases). Germline CDR1 reads MNHEY; CDR2 reads SVGAGI. The CDR3 is 14 amino acids. The germline V and J ends were trimmed by 0 bases and 6 bases, with 9 bases remaining between them. In DNA, the CDR3 is TGTGCCAGCAGTTACTCGGGAGAAGCCAATGAGCAGTTCTTC. This translates into CASSYSGEANEQFF.

V gene TRBV25-1 combines with J gene TRBJ2-2; 7 bases are a match to TRBD2. CDR1 and CDR2 from the germline V gene are MGHDK and SYGVNS. There are 14 residues in the CDR3. V gave up 6 bases and J gave up 5 bases; unmatched junction bases: 6. For the CDR3, the DNA is TGTGCCAGCAGAAACCCCGGGGGGACCGGGGAGCTGTTTTTT. Residues: CASRNPGGTGELFF.

The chain has TRBV28 and TRBJ1-3; 9 nucleotides align to TRBD1. CDR3 length: 17 residues. V gave up 6 bases and J gave up 4 bases; unmatched junction bases: 13. Germline values: CDR1 MDHEN, CDR2 SYDVKM. CDR3 protein: CASREAGGQGPGNTIYF. In nucleotides, the CDR3 is TGTGCCAGCAGGGAGGCCGGGGGACAGGGACCGGGAAACACCATATATTTT.

The V and J genes are TRBV6-1 and TRBJ2-3; 7 positions match TRBD2. The germline V gene encodes CDR1 MNHNS and CDR2 SASEGT. The CDR3 has 15 residues. Trimming at V came to 3 bases and at J to 4 bases, leaving 7 bases not matched to a gene. CDR3 residues: CASSDPAGISDTQYF. CDR3 DNA sequence: TGTGCCAGCAGTGATCCAGCGGGAATATCAGATACGCAGTATTTT.

The chain joins TRBV19 to TRBJ2-2; 12 nucleotides align to TRBD2. J lost 7 bases, V lost 10 bases, and 10 bases had no gene match. Germline V gene data show CDR1 as LNHDA and CDR2 as SQIVND (reference sequence). The CDR3 is 15 amino acids. As DNA, the CDR3 is TGTGCCACTGGTGCCCAGACTAGCGGGAGCGGGGAGCTGTTTTTT. Its translation is CATGAQTSGSGELFF.

The chain links TRBV28 to TRBJ2-7; tentatively, D is TRBD1 (6 bases). V was cut by 6 bases and J by 1 base, with 16 bases left in between. Germline CDR1 and CDR2: MDHEN and SYDVKM. The CDR3 length is 15 residues. In nucleotides, the CDR3 is TGTGCCAGCAGGCTACAGGGTGGAGGTTCCTACGAGCAGTACTTC. This translates into CASRLQGGGSYEQYF.

This chain uses TRBV5-8 with TRBJ2-3; 9 nucleotides line up with TRBD2. The CDR3 is 15 amino acids. In germline, CDR1 is SGHTS, CDR2 YDEGEE. V dropped 1 base and J dropped 5; count of bases not matched to a gene: 5. The CDR3 DNA sequence: TGTGCCAGCAGCTTGAGAGCGGGAGGTGTAGATACGCAGTATTTT. Translating it yields CASSLRAGGVDTQYF.

The V and J genes are TRBV5-4 and TRBJ2-2; 9 nucleotides line up with TRBD2. V shed 2 bases and J 6 bases; nucleotides not matched to a gene: 2. The CDR3 is 14 amino acids. Germline V CDR1 and CDR2: SGHNT, YYREEE (reference sequence). The CDR3 nucleotides are TGTGCCAGCAGCTTAGCGGGAGGACCCGGGGAGCTGTTTTTT. It encodes CASSLAGGPGELFF.

V gene TRBV19 combines with J gene TRBJ2-3, with D uncertain. The V end lost 2 bases, the J end lost 8 bases, and 17 bases lay between the germline ends. Looked up from germline, CDR1 is LNHDA and CDR2 is SQIVND (reference sequence). The CDR3 length is 15 residues. CDR3 protein: CASSISSDPSLTQYF. CDR3 DNA: TGTGCCAGTAGTATATCATCAGATCCCTCCCTTACGCAGTATTTT.

This chain joins TRBV5-5 and TRBJ1-5; maybe TRBD1 (5 bases). In germline, CDR1 is SGHKS, CDR2 YYEKEE (reference sequence). V was cut by 1 base and J by 3 bases, with 14 bases left in between. CDR3 size: 16 residues. The CDR3: CASSLSGAGDNQPQHF. The CDR3 coding sequence is TGTGCCAGCAGCTTGAGTGGGGCAGGTGACAATCAGCCCCAGCATTTT.

The chain employs TRBV27 and TRBJ2-1; D is unresolved. Germline assignment: CDR1 MNHEY and CDR2 SMNVEV (reference sequence). The CDR3 spans 16 residues. The ends were cut back, 5 bases at V and 4 bases at J, with 18 bases in the middle. The CDR3 DNA follows: TGTGCCAGCAGTCCTATGACGTCCGTCGGATACAATGAGCAGTTCTTC. This encodes CASSPMTSVGYNEQFF.

The chain carries TRBV19 and TRBJ2-1, with 8 bases identical to TRBD2. Trimming removed 1 base from V and 10 bases from J; junction bases left unmatched: 9. CDR3 length equals 15 residues. Germline CDR1 and CDR2: LNHDA and SQIVND (reference sequence). The CDR3 protein is CASSIALGLASEQFF. CDR3 DNA sequence: TGTGCCAGTAGTATAGCATTAGGACTAGCATCCGAGCAGTTCTTC.

The chain links TRBV5-1 to TRBJ1-3, with a possible D match to TRBD1 (5 bases). CDR1 is SGHRS and CDR2 is YFSETQ in the germline V gene. The CDR3 has 17 residues. Trimming pared 4 bases from V and 1 base from J, leaving 18 bases between. CDR3 nucleotide sequence: TGCGCCAGCAGCCTCCGGACCGGGGGAATATCTGGAAACACCATATATTTT. Its protein product is CASSLRTGGISGNTIYF.